This T cell receptor beta chain comes out of a study of blood T cell repertoires in COVID-19. Turning to the study itself: PBMCs, B-cell-depleted T cells, or T cells were the source of the cDNA or gDNA that made up the material.

Sequenced by immunoSEQ multiplex PCR; TCRdb stores in-frame clones only, minus some. Here the sample spans tens of thousands of clones, around 84% being singletons. Germline CDR1 is LGHDT and CDR2 is YNNKEL (reference sequence). This CDR3 contains 13 residues. V lost 2 bases and J lost 5, with 9 bases in between. The rearrangement links TRBV3-1 (or the pseudogene TRBV3-2) to TRBJ1-1; no firm D call. Sequencing was carried out using peripheral blood. The TCR sequence derives from a woman over 75 with acute or convalescent COVID-19. The CDR3 nucleotides read TGTGCCAGCAGCCAAATCGCCCGGACTGAAGCTTTCTTT. This translates into CASSQIARTEAFF.